One sample yielded the 8 T cell receptor beta chains listed below, sequenced in a study of T cell changes during pregnancy in multiple sclerosis. Libraries were prepared by immunoSEQ multiplex PCR; TCRdb keeps only in-frame clonotypes and omits some of them. The data contain about 85,000 clones, about 89% of them singletons. Material: peripheral blood, obtained in the first trimester of pregnancy. These receptor sequences come from a female donor with multiple sclerosis, enrolled in a pregnancy study.

This clone was found once. CDR3 bases: TGTGCCAGCAGTGCCGCCTCAGGACAGCCTAACACCGGGGAGCTGTTTTTT. This sequence encodes CASSAASGQPNTGELFF. This chain uses TRBV25-1 with TRBJ2-2, with TRBD1 as a possible D gene (6 bases). Between the trimmed V and J ends, which lost 4 bases and 2 bases, there was a span of 17 bases. Germline CDR1 MGHDK, CDR2 SYGVNS. The CDR3 runs 17 residues.

The J gene is TRBJ1-6, the V gene TRBV27; 8 nucleotides align to TRBD1. CDR3 length: 15 residues. V gave up 6 bases and J gave up 9 bases; unmatched junction bases: 10. CDR1 and CDR2 (germline): MNHEY, SMNVEV (reference sequence). The CDR3: CASRKDDRGRSPLHF. The CDR3 DNA follows: TGTGCCAGCAGAAAAGATGACAGGGGCCGTTCACCCCTCCACTTT.

Of note for this clone: No DNA is shown, since the ends of the CDR3 on it are uncertain; the CDR3 is the one TCRdb lists. This chain links TRBV21-1 with TRBJ1-2; TRBD1, as called in the table, went unchecked against the DNA. TRBV21-1 is deemed a pseudogene. Both ends counted, the CDR3 spans 16 residues. CDR3 in amino acids: CASTSWGQGANYGYTF.

CDR3 nucleotide sequence: TGCGCCAGCAGCTTAGCTACACTAGTCGACTACAATGAGCAGTTCTTC. Its translation: CASSLATLVDYNEQFF. The chain employs TRBV5-1 and TRBJ2-1; a possible D gene is TRBD2 (5 bases). The CDR3 consists of 16 residues. Trimming left V 2 bases short and J 3 bases short, with 15 bases between. In germline, CDR1 is SGHRS, CDR2 YFSETQ.

CDR3 bases: TGTGCCAGCAGTCGGGAGCCGGGACAGGGTTATGGCTACACCTTC. Amino acid sequence: CASSREPGQGYGYTF. The V and J genes are TRBV27 and TRBJ1-2, with 9 nucleotides matching TRBD1. Germline CDR1 is MNHEY and CDR2 is SMNVEV (reference sequence). The CDR3 has 15 amino acids. V trimming: 5 bases; J trimming: 5 bases; junction bases outside the gene matches: 9.

The rearrangement joins TRBV5-1 to TRBJ2-2; 7 bases are a match to TRBD1. With V trimmed by 0 bases and J by 4 bases, 9 bases remained unmatched. This CDR3 has 17 amino acids. Germline V gene sequence: CDR1 SGHRS, CDR2 YFSETQ. Here the CDR3 DNA reads TGCGCCAGCAGCTTGGCCCCGGCAGGGGGTCGCACCGGGGAGCTGTTTTTT. It specifies CASSLAPAGGRTGELFF.

This clone is a singleton in its sample. This chain connects TRBV5-4 to TRBJ1-1; 8 bases line up with TRBD1. This CDR3 spans 14 amino acids. The J segment lost 2 bases and the V segment lost 4 bases, leaving 4 bases of the junction unmatched. The germline V gene has CDR1 SGHNT and CDR2 YYREEE (reference sequence). The CDR3 reads CASSPGTGNTEAFF. CDR3 coding DNA: TGTGCCAGCAGCCCCGGGACAGGAAACACTGAAGCTTTCTTT. Supplemented by reference TRBV5-4 and TRBJ1-1, the full variable domain reads ETGVTQSPTHLIKTRGQQVTLRCSSQSGHNTVSWYQQALGQGPQFIFQYYREEENGRGNFPPRFSGLQFPNYSSELNVNALELDDSALYLCASSPGTGNTEAFFGQGTRLTVV.

V gene TRBV7-2 combines with J gene TRBJ1-2; the D gene is possibly TRBD1 (5 bases). Germline CDR1 reads SGHTA; CDR2 reads FQGNSA. V lost 1 base and J lost 2, with 14 bases in between. The CDR3 is made up of 16 amino acids. Here the CDR3 reads CASSLGGQGRNYGYTF. For the CDR3, the DNA is TGTGCCAGCAGCTTAGGTGGTCAGGGCAGGAACTATGGCTACACCTTC.